This T cell receptor (beta chain) was identified in a study of cytomegalovirus exposure and HLA in healthy donors. Broader study findings: In a later analysis, CMV-associated beta chains were mostly HLA-associated, it appeared.

V gave up 5 bases and J gave up 10 bases; unmatched junction bases: 9. CDR3 length equals 13 residues. CDR1 and CDR2 from the germline V gene are GTSNPN and SVGIG (reference sequence). This clone has only a few counts. Its antigen is undetermined. The donors gave bone marrow, and they were healthy. With 60 Vbeta and 13 Jbeta primers, the PCR was carried out. Assay: immunoSEQ multiplex PCR; the TCRdb copy retains only in-frame clones and omits some. The table shows approximately 100,000 clones, with 9.4% occurring only once. This clonotype was sampled from a man in his forties or fifties in good health and CMV-seropositive. The chain employs TRBV30 and TRBJ2-3; 10 positions agree with TRBD2. Sample: PBMCs. CDR3 in amino acids: CAWDWLAGEPQYF. The CDR3 region has the DNA TGTGCCTGGGACTGGCTAGCGGGAGAACCGCAGTATTTT.